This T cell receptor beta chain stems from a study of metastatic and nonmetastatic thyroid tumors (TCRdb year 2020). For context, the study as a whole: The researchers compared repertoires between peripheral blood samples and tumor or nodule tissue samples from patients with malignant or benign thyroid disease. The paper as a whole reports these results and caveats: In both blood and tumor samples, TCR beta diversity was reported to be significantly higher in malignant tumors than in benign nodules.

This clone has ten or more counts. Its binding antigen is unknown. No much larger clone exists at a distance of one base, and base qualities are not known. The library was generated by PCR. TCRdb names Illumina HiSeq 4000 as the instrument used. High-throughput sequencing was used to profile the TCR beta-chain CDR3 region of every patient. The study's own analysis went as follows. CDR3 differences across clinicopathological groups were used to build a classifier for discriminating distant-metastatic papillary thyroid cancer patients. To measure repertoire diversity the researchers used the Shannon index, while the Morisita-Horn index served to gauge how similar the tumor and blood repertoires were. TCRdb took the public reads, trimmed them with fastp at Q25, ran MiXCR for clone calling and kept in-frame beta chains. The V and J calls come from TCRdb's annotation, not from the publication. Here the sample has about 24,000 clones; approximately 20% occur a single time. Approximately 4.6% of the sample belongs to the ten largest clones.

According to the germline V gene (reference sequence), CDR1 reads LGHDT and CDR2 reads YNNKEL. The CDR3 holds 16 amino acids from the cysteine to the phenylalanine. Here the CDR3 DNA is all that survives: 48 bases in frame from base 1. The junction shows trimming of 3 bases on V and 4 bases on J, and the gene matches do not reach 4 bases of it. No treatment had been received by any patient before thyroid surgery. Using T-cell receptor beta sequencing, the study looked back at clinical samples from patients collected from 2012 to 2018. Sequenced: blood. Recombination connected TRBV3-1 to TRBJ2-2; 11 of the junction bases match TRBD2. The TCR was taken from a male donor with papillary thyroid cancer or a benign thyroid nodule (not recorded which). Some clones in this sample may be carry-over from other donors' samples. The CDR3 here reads CASSQGLAVGTGELFF. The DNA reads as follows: TGTGCCAGCAGCCAGGGACTAGCGGTTGGCACCGGGGAGCTGTTTTTT.